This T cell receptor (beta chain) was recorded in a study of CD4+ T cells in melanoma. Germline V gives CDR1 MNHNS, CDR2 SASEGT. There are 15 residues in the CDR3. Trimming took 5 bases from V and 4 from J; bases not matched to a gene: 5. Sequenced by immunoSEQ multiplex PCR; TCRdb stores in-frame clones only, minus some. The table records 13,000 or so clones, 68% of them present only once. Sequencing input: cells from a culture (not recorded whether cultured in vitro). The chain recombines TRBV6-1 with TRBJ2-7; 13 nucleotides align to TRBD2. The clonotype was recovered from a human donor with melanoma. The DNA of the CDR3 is TGTGCCAGCAGTCCGACTAGCGGGGGGTTATACGAGCAGTACTTC. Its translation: CASSPTSGGLYEQYF.